This entry lists 6 T cell receptor beta chains sequenced from one sample in a study of HIV-infected patients and healthy controls. Alpha and beta constant-region primers primed reverse transcription of around 500 ng RNA. Separate chain-specific third strand synthesis with multiplexing indices produced the alpha and beta libraries. TCRdb processed the 5' RACE reads anew with MiXCR; each CDR3 protein has one entry. The sample includes under 20,000 distinct CDR3 sequences, about 7% seen only once; the top ten take under 9.5%. The repertoire came from unfractionated whole blood and reflected all unsorted peripheral T cells. Sequencing was done on a sample of blood. The receptor set was obtained from an adult in good health.

This clonotype has at least ten counts. J is TRBJ1-2 and V is TRBV4-3; weak D call: TRBD1 (6 bases). From germline, CDR1 is LGHNA and CDR2 YSLEER. The CDR3 is made up of 16 amino acids. Between the trimmed V and J ends, which lost 0 bases and 4 bases, there was a span of 15 bases. The CDR3 bases are TGCGCCAGCAGCCAAGAGGGTTCAGGGGTTAGCTATGGCTACACCTTC. It encodes CASSQEGSGVSYGYTF.

This clonotype was recorded at least ten times. The CDR3 is CASAFWGEAFF. The CDR3 DNA sequence: TGTGCCAGCGCGTTTTGGGGTGAAGCTTTCTTT. The chain joins TRBV6-5 to TRBJ1-1; D call uncertain. The CDR3 sequence is 11 residues long. The germline V gene has CDR1 MNHEY and CDR2 SVGAGI. Trimming shortened V by 8 bases and J by 7 bases, and 11 bases separated the two germline ends.

This clonotype was recorded a few times. The V call is TRBV2, the J call TRBJ1-6, with 8 bases that match TRBD1. CDR1 and CDR2 from the germline V gene are SNHLY and FYNNEI. The CDR3 spans 13 residues. Unmatched junction bases numbered 6, after V lost 10 bases and J lost 7 bases. This CDR3 reads CATERTGNSPLHF. The CDR3 bases are TGTGCCACCGAACGGACAGGGAATTCACCCCTCCACTTT.

This clonotype was found many times. The chain couples TRBV27 to TRBJ2-2; D is unclear. V dropped 4 bases and J dropped 11 bases, with 14 bases sitting between them. CDR1 MNHEY and CDR2 SMNVEV come from the germline V gene (reference sequence). This CDR3 spans 13 amino acids. DNA of the CDR3: TGTGCCAGCAGTTATAAACCCAGTCAAGAGCTGTTTTTT. Translation gives CASSYKPSQELFF.

This clonotype has a count of ten or more. V gene TRBV7-2 combines with J gene TRBJ2-3; 8 bases line up with TRBD2. The CDR3 is made up of 15 amino acids. Germline loops: CDR1 SGHTA, CDR2 FQGNSA. V trimming: 3 bases; J trimming: 6 bases; junction bases outside the gene matches: 8. The CDR3 DNA reads as TGTGCCAGCAGCTTTGACGGGGGGGCCCGGGATACGCAGTATTTT. Protein sequence: CASSFDGGARDTQYF.

This clonotype was detected many times. This chain joins TRBV24-1 and TRBJ2-1; TRBD2 agrees at 7 bases. Germline CDR1 and CDR2: KGHDR and SFDVKD. The V segment lost 4 bases and the J segment 1 base; nucleotides outside the gene matches: 12. The CDR3 extends over 18 amino acids. The DNA for the CDR3 is TGTGCCACCAGTGAGGTATCCGGGCGGGGGAAATCCTACAATGAGCAGTTCTTC. Its translation: CATSEVSGRGKSYNEQFF.